A single T cell receptor (beta chain) is shown here with its context. Its antigen is as yet unknown. This record belongs to a study of response to subunit inactivated influenza vaccine. TCRdb re-called the RT-PCR reads through MiXCR, storing one row per CDR3 protein. Among roughly 570,000 distinct CDR3 sequences listed, 11% to 15% were seen once. The germline V and J ends were trimmed by 7 bases and 6 bases, with 16 bases remaining between them. The CDR3 loop spans 14 amino acids. Germline loops: CDR1 KGHSH, CDR2 LQKENI. Study-wide results and caveats: Authors suggested each seasonal flu vaccination may recruit only limited numbers of new T cells.

The sample in question was PBMCs from blood, obtained approximately 12 days after vaccination. V and J are TRBV18 and TRBJ1-5, with D possibly TRBD1 on 6 matching bases. The source of this sequence is a man aged 50-60 years who received an inactivated influenza vaccine. The CDR3 nucleotides are TGTGCCAGCTTACGGTCACAGGGTGGTCAGCCCCAGCATTTT. This codes for CASLRSQGGQPQHF.